This T cell receptor beta chain was sequenced for a study of blood T cell repertoires in COVID-19. Across the whole study: COVID-19 samples, acute and convalescent, were from the United States, Italy and Spain.

How the authors handled the data: Amplification with reference gene primers provided the estimates of nucleated cell counts. Data came from immunoSEQ multiplex PCR; TCRdb stores just in-frame clones and leaves some out. The D gene and trimming were derived from the DNA, and the V and J assignments and clone size from that table. The sample holds 25,000 to 30,000 clones, 89% seen once. This CDR3 contains 13 residues. V dropped 7 bases and J dropped 3 bases, with 10 bases sitting between them. Looked up from germline, CDR1 is SNHLY and CDR2 is FYNNEI. The gene calls are TRBV2 and TRBJ2-1; D perhaps matches TRBD1 (6 bases). The origin of this receptor is a human donor with acute or convalescent COVID-19. The donor label of this sample is uncertain. Input material: peripheral blood. CDR3 in amino acids: CASNPRGYNEQFF. The DNA for the CDR3 is TGTGCCAGCAATCCCAGGGGCTACAATGAGCAGTTCTTC. The whole variable domain, filled in from reference TRBV2 and TRBJ2-1, reads EPEVTQTPSHQVTQMGQEVILRCVPISNHLYFYWYRQILGQKVEFLVSFYNNEISEKSEIFDDQFSVERPDGSNFTLKIRSTKLEDSAMYFCASNPRGYNEQFFGPGTRLTVL.